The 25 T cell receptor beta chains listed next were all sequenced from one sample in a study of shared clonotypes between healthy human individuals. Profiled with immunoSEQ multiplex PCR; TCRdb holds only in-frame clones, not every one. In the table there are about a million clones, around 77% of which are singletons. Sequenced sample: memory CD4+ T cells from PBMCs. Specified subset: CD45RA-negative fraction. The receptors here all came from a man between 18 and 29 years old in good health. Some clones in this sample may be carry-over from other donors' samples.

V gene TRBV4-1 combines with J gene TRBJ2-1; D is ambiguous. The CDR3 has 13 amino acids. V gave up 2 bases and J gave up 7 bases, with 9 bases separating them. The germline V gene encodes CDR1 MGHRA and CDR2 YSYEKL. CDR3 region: CASSQRPQNEQFF. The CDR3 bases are TGCGCCAGCAGCCAAAGGCCCCAGAATGAGCAGTTCTTC.

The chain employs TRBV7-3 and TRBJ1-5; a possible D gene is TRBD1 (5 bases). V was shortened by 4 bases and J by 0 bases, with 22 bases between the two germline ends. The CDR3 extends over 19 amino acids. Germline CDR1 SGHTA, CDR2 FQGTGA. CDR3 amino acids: CASSCYIRKGLYSNQPQHF. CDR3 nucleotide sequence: TGTGCCAGCAGCTGCTACATCCGCAAGGGGTTATATAGCAATCAGCCCCAGCATTTT.

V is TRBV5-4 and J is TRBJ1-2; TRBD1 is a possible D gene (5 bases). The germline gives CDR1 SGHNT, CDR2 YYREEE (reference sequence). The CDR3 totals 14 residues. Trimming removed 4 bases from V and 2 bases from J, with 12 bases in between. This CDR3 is CASSRREGNYGYTF. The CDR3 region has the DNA TGTGCCAGCAGCCGGCGCGAGGGGAACTATGGCTACACCTTC.

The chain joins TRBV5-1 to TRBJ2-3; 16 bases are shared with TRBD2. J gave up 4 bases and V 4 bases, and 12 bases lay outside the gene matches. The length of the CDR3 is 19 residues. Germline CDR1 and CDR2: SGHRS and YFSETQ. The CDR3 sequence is CASSQNYGTSGRGADTQYF. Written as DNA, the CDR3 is TGCGCCAGCAGCCAAAATTACGGGACTAGCGGGAGGGGCGCAGATACGCAGTATTTT.

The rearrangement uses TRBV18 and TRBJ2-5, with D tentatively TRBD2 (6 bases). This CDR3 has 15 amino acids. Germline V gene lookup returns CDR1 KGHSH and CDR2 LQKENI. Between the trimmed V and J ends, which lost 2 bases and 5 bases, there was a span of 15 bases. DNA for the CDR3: TGTGCCAGCTCACCAAATACCGCGGAGGGGGAGACCCAGTACTTC. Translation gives CASSPNTAEGETQYF.

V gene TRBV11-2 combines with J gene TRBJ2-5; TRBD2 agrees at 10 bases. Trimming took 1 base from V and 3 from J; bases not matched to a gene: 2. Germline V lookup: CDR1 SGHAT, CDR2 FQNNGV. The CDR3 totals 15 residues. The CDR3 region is CASSLVTSGEETQYF. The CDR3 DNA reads TGTGCCAGCAGCTTAGTAACTAGCGGGGAAGAGACCCAGTACTTC. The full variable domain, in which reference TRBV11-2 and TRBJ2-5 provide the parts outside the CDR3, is EAGVAQSPRYKIIEKRQSVAFWCNPISGHATLYWYQQILGQGPKLLIQFQNNGVVDDSQLPKDRFSAERLKGVDSTLKIQPAKLEDSAVYLCASSLVTSGEETQYFGPGTRLLVL.

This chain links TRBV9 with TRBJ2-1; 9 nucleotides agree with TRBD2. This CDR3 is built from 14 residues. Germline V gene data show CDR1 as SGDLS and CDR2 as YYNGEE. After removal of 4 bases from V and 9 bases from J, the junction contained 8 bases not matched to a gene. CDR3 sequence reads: CASSLIAGVGEQFF. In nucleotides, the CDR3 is TGTGCCAGCAGCTTAATAGCGGGAGTGGGTGAGCAGTTCTTC.

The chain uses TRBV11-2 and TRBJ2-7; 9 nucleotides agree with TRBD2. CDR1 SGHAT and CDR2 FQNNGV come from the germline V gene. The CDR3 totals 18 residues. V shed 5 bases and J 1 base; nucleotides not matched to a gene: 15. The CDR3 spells CASSPLRTGTSTSYEQYF. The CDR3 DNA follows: TGTGCCAGCAGCCCCCTACGCACCGGGACTAGCACTTCCTACGAGCAGTACTTC.

CDR3 coding DNA: TGTGCCAGCAGCTCGGCCCAGGATTTTAACTATGGCTACACCTTC. Residues: CASSSAQDFNYGYTF. V is TRBV5-4 and J is TRBJ1-2; D ambiguous. V was cut by 3 bases and J by 1 base, with 13 bases left in between. Germline V gives CDR1 SGHNT, CDR2 YYREEE (reference sequence). This CDR3 has 15 residues.

CDR3 DNA: TGTGCCAGCAGGCCTGGGACAGGGGGATGGACTGAAGCTTTCTTT. Translation: CASRPGTGGWTEAFF. The chain joins TRBV27 to TRBJ1-1, with 11 nucleotides matching TRBD1. Germline V gene lookup returns CDR1 MNHEY and CDR2 SMNVEV (reference sequence). The ends lost 6 bases at V and 5 bases at J; junction bases unmatched: 8. CDR3 length equals 15 residues.

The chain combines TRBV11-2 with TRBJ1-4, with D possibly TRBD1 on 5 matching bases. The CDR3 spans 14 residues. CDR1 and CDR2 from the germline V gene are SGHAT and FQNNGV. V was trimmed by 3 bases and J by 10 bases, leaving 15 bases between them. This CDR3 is CASSFLPSGGKLFF. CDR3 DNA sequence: TGTGCCAGCAGCTTCTTACCTTCGGGGGGAAAACTGTTTTTT.

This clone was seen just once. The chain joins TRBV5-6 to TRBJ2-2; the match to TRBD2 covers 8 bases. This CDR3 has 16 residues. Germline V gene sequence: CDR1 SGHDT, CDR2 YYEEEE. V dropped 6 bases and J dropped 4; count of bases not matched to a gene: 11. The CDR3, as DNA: TGTGCCAGCAACGCGTTCGCTAGCGGGTCCACCGGGGAGCTGTTTTTT. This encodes CASNAFASGSTGELFF.

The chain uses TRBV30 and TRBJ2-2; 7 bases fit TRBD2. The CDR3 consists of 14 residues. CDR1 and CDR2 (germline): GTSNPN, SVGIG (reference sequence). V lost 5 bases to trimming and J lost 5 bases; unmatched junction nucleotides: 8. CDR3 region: CAWRALSGTGELFF. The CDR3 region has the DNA TGTGCCTGGCGCGCACTTAGCGGGACCGGGGAGCTGTTTTTT.

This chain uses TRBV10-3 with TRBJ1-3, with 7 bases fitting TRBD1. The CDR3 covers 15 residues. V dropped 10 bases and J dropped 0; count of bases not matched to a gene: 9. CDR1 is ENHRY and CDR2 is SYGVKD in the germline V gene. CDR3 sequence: CATRTTGRSGNTIYF. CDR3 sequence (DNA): TGTGCCACCCGCACGACAGGGCGCTCTGGAAACACCATATATTTT.

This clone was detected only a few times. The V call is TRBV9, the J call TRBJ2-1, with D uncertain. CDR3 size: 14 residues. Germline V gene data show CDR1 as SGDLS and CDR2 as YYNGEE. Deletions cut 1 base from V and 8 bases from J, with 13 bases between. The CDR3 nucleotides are TGTGCCAGCAGCGTACGAGTCTCGGTAGATGAGCAGTTCTTC. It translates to CASSVRVSVDEQFF.

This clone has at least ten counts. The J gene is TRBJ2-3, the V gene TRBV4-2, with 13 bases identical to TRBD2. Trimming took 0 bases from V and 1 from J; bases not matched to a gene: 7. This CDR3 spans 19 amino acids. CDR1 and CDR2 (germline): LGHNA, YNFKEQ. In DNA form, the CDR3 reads TGTGCCAGCAGCCAAGAAGGTACTAGCGGGAGGGCCGGCACAGATACGCAGTATTTT. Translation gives CASSQEGTSGRAGTDTQYF.

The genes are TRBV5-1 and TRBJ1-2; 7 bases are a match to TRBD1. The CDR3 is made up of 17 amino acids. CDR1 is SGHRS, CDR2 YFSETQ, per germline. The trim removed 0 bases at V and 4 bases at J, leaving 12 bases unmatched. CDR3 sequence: CASSLEAGGSLLYGYTF. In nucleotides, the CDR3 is TGCGCCAGCAGCTTGGAGGCAGGGGGGAGTTTACTCTATGGCTACACCTTC.

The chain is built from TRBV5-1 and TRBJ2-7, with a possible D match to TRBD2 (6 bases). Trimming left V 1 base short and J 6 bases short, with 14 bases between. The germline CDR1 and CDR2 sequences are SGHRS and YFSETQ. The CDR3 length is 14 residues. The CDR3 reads CASSLFRGGLEQYF. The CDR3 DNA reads TGCGCCAGCAGCTTGTTCCGAGGAGGGCTCGAGCAGTACTTC.

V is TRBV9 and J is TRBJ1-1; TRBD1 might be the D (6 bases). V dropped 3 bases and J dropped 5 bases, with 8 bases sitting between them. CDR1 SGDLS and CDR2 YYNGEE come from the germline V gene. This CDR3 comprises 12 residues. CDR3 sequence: CASSGGGTEAFF. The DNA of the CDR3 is TGTGCCAGCAGCGGAGGGGGGACTGAAGCTTTCTTT.

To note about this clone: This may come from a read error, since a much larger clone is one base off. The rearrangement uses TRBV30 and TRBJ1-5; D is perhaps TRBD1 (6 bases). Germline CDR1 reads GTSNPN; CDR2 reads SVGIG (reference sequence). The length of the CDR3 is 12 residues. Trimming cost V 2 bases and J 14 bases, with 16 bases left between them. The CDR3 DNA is TGTGCCTGGAGTCCCGAGACAGGCCCAGAGCATTTT. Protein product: CAWSPETGPEHF.

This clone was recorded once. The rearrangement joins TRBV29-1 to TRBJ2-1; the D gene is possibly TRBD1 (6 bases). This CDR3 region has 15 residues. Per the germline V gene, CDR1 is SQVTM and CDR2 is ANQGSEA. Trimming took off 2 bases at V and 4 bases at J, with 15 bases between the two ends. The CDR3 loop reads CSVEYRTDYYNEQFF. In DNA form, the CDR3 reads TGCAGCGTTGAATATAGGACAGATTATTACAATGAGCAGTTCTTC.

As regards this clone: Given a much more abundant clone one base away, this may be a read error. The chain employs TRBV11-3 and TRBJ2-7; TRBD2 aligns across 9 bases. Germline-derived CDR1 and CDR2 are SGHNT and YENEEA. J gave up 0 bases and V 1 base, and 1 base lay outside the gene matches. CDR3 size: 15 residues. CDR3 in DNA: TGTGCCAGCAGCTTAGGACTAGCGGACTCCTACGAGCAGTACTTC. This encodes CASSLGLADSYEQYF.

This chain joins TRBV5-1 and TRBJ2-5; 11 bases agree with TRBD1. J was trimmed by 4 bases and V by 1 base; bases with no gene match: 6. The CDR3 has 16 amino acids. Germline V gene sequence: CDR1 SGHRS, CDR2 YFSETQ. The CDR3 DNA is TGCGCCAGCAGCTTGCCCGGGACAGGGGGAGGAGAGACCCAGTACTTC. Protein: CASSLPGTGGGETQYF.

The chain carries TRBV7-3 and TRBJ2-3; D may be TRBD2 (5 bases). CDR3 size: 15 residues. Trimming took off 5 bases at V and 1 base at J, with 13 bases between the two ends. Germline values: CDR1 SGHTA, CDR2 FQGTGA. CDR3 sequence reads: CASSRDRWGTDTQYF. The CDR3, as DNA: TGTGCCAGCAGCCGGGATAGGTGGGGCACAGATACGCAGTATTTT.

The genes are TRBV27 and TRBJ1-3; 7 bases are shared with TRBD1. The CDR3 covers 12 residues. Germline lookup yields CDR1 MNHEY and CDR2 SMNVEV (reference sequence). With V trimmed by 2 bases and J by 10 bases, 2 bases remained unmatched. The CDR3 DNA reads TGTGCCAGCAGTTTAAGGGGGCCGACCATATATTTT. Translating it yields CASSLRGPTIYF.